This T cell receptor (beta chain) was recorded in a study of cytomegalovirus exposure and HLA in healthy donors. Across the study: Genetic ancestry analysis placed about 80% of the 300 to 500 donors that were genotyped in the Caucasian-associated cluster.

Study-wide results and caveats: Some V segments, including TRBV6-2 and TRBV6-3, were excluded as indistinguishable. Later analysis identified around 15,000 TCR beta sequences associated with HLA alleles, using a false discovery rate threshold of 0.05. In vitro assays verified that a few CMV-associated chains recognized CMV antigens specifically.

Concerning this clone: Antigen unknown.

PCR employed 60 Vbeta and 13 Jbeta primers. Assay: immunoSEQ multiplex PCR; the TCRdb copy retains only in-frame clones and omits some. The sample shows fewer than 350,000 clones, about 87% of them seen only once. The CDR3 sequence is 12 residues long. The germline V gene has CDR1 MNHEY and CDR2 SVGAGI. V dropped 2 bases and J dropped 6 bases, with 7 bases sitting between them. The gene calls are TRBV6-5 and TRBJ1-1; perhaps TRBD1 as D (5 bases). This TCR came from a woman under 30 in good health and CMV-seronegative. The sample consisted of PBMCs. In DNA form, the CDR3 reads TGTGCCAGCAGTTACCGGGGGGCTGAAGCTTTCTTT. Its translation: CASSYRGAEAFF.